The 17 T cell receptor beta chains in this list originate from one sample, sequenced in a study of long-term antiretroviral therapy in people with HIV (dated by TCRdb to the early 2020s). The immunoSEQ hsTCRB v3.0 assay was used at survey level resolution for TRB variable region sequencing. Imported from immuneACCESS, the table was reduced by TCRdb to in-frame sequences with V and J called. These copies leave out some clones; in studies compared against another copy, an unresolved V gene accounts for under half, and the cause of the remainder is not known. The sample contains 18,000 or so clones, about nine tenths of them found a single time. The top ten hold approximately 9.7% of the sample. The sample in question was unsorted PBMCs, obtained 3 years after starting antiretroviral therapy. The source is a man over 45 with HIV.

This rearrangement joins TRBV30 to TRBJ1-2, with 9 bases that match TRBD1. The CDR3 consists of 15 residues. Germline loops: CDR1 GTSNPN, CDR2 SVGIG (reference sequence). V was clipped by 2 bases and J by 2 bases; unmatched bases: 6. The CDR3 region is CAWSLGTGKNYGYTF. DNA for the CDR3: TGTGCCTGGAGTCTAGGGACAGGGAAGAACTATGGCTACACCTTC.

The chain is built from TRBV27 and TRBJ2-7, with 14 bases that match TRBD2. The germline CDR1 and CDR2 sequences are MNHEY and SMNVEV (reference sequence). Trimming took 8 bases from V and 4 from J; bases not matched to a gene: 7. The CDR3 is 15 amino acids. The CDR3: CASQGLAGGYYEQYF. DNA of the CDR3: TGTGCCAGCCAAGGACTAGCGGGGGGTTATTACGAGCAGTACTTC.

The chain's CDR3 is CASRTTGGSEQYF. CDR3 coding DNA: TGTGCCAGCAGGACAACAGGGGGCTCCGAGCAGTACTTC. The rearrangement uses TRBV7-2 and TRBJ2-7, with 9 positions matching TRBD1. Germline loops: CDR1 SGHTA, CDR2 FQGNSA. The junction had 6 bases not matched to a gene; V was cut back by 6 bases and J by 6 bases. This CDR3 region has 13 residues.

This rearrangement joins TRBV7-8 to TRBJ1-6; 10 bases agree with TRBD1. V lost 5 bases and J lost 6; bases outside the gene matches: 7. Germline V lookup: CDR1 SGHVS, CDR2 FQNEAQ. The CDR3 spans 16 residues. CDR3 loop: CASSQPGQGSNSPLHF. CDR3 sequence (DNA): TGTGCCAGCAGCCAACCGGGACAGGGGTCTAATTCACCCCTCCACTTT.

The CDR3 is CSVELQAVGTQYF. The CDR3 region has the DNA TGCAGCGTTGAACTACAGGCCGTGGGGACCCAGTACTTC. This chain uses TRBV29-1 with TRBJ2-5; a weak D match, TRBD1 (5 bases). The CDR3 sequence is 13 residues long. The germline gives CDR1 SQVTM, CDR2 ANQGSEA. Trimming removed 2 bases at V and 7 bases at J, with 14 bases between.

This clone occurred once. V gene TRBV7-2 combines with J gene TRBJ2-7, with 7 bases matching TRBD1. Germline CDR1 reads SGHTA; CDR2 reads FQGNSA. V lost 4 bases to trimming and J lost 4 bases; unmatched junction nucleotides: 1. The CDR3 contains 12 residues. CDR3 in amino acids: CASSSQGYEQYF. CDR3 coding DNA: TGTGCCAGCAGCTCACAGGGGTACGAGCAGTACTTC.

The CDR3 DNA reads as TGTGCCAGCTGCCTAGCGGGGGCCAACACCGGGGAGCTGTTTTTT. Its protein product is CASCLAGANTGELFF. The chain combines TRBV25-1 with TRBJ2-2, with 10 positions matching TRBD2. CDR1 and CDR2 (germline): MGHDK, SYGVNS. The length of the CDR3 is 15 residues. V gave up 8 bases and J gave up 2 bases; unmatched junction bases: 5.

The chain recombines TRBV7-2 with TRBJ2-1; 8 nucleotides align to TRBD2. Germline values: CDR1 SGHTA, CDR2 FQGNSA. The CDR3 runs 15 residues. Unmatched junction bases numbered 7, after V lost 5 bases and J lost 4 bases. The CDR3 DNA reads TGTGCCAGCAGCACCGGGGGGGGCCCTTACAATGAGCAGTTCTTC. It encodes CASSTGGGPYNEQFF.

The chain joins TRBV18 to TRBJ1-1; 8 bases map to TRBD1. Germline CDR1 KGHSH, CDR2 LQKENI. J gave up 2 bases and V 1 base, and 12 bases lay outside the gene matches. The CDR3 is made up of 18 amino acids. This chain's CDR3 is CASSPLTGATGTNTEAFF. In nucleotides, the CDR3 is TGTGCCAGCTCACCACTGACAGGGGCGACAGGAACAAACACTGAAGCTTTCTTT.

The count of this clone is one. The chain couples TRBV30 to TRBJ1-2, with 10 bases aligning to TRBD1. V trimming: 3 bases; J trimming: 4 bases; junction bases outside the gene matches: 8. The CDR3 sequence is 15 residues long. Germline V CDR1 and CDR2: GTSNPN, SVGIG (reference sequence). Here the CDR3 DNA reads TGTGCCTGGAGCCAGGCGACAGGGGGCTTCTATGGCTACACCTTC. Translating gives CAWSQATGGFYGYTF.

The sample holds a few counts of this clone. The chain combines TRBV19 with TRBJ1-2; 9 bases fit TRBD1. The length of the CDR3 is 17 residues. Per germline, CDR1 LNHDA and CDR2 SQIVND (reference sequence). V was pared by 3 bases and J by 7 bases, with 15 bases of the junction left unmatched. CDR3 sequence (DNA): TGTGCCAGTAGTATGCATTCTGGGACAGGGTTGCTCGCTGGCTACACCTTC. This sequence encodes CASSMHSGTGLLAGYTF.

The rearrangement uses TRBV9 and TRBJ1-2; D remains unclear. Per germline, CDR1 SGDLS and CDR2 YYNGEE. The CDR3 consists of 13 residues. The V end lost 0 bases, the J end lost 2 bases, and 5 bases lay between the germline ends. The CDR3 protein is CASSVVQNYGYTF. In DNA form, the CDR3 reads TGTGCCAGCAGCGTAGTTCAGAACTATGGCTACACCTTC.

The chain carries TRBV15 and TRBJ2-7, with TRBD1 matching over 12 bases. Looked up from germline, CDR1 is LNHNV and CDR2 is YYDKDF (reference sequence). The CDR3 consists of 15 residues. Trimming cost V 1 base and J 5 bases; bases outside gene matches: 3. DNA of the CDR3: TGTGCCACCAGCAGAGGGGGACAGGGGGCCAACGAGCAGTACTTC. It encodes CATSRGGQGANEQYF.

This clone was seen more than once but under ten times. This chain connects TRBV19 to TRBJ1-5, with 10 nucleotides matching TRBD1. This CDR3 has 14 amino acids. Germline V lookup: CDR1 LNHDA, CDR2 SQIVND (reference sequence). The V gene end was trimmed by 5 bases and the J gene end by 4 bases; junction bases not matched to a gene: 2. For the CDR3, the DNA is TGTGCCAGTAGTGAGGGACAGGGGAATCAGCCCCAGCATTTT. Its translation is CASSEGQGNQPQHF.

The CDR3 DNA reads TGTGCCAGCAGCTTGACAGGGACAGGGCCGAACACCGGGGAGCTGTTTTTT. Its protein is CASSLTGTGPNTGELFF. This chain connects TRBV5-4 to TRBJ2-2, with 9 bases aligning to TRBD1. This CDR3 is 17 amino acids long. The V gene's germline CDR1 is SGHNT and CDR2 YYREEE (reference sequence). The ends lost 1 base at V and 0 bases at J; junction bases unmatched: 4.

The V call is TRBV5-6, the J call TRBJ2-1; 11 bases agree with TRBD2. Trimming at V came to 0 bases and at J to 10 bases, leaving 15 bases not matched to a gene. The V gene's germline CDR1 is SGHDT and CDR2 YYEEEE. This CDR3 region has 18 residues. CDR3 loop: CASSLGVTGTSGSREQFF. In nucleotides, the CDR3 is TGTGCCAGCAGCTTGGGGGTTACCGGGACTAGCGGCAGTAGAGAGCAGTTCTTC.

This clone was seen only a few times. The chain combines TRBV27 with TRBJ1-1; D is possibly TRBD1 (6 bases). The CDR3 is 14 amino acids. Germline CDR1 and CDR2: MNHEY and SMNVEV (reference sequence). With 7 bases removed from V and 0 bases from J, the gap between germline ends came to 12 bases. The CDR3 is CASKVQGLNTEAFF. The CDR3 region has the DNA TGTGCCAGCAAGGTTCAGGGGCTGAACACTGAAGCTTTCTTT.